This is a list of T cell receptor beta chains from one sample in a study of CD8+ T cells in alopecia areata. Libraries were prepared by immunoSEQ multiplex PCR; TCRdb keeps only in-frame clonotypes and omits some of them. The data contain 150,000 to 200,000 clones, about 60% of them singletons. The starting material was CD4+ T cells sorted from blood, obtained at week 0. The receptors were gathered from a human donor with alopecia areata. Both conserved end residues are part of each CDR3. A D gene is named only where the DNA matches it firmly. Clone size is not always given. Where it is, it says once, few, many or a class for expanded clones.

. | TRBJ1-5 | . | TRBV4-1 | TGCGCCAGCAGCCATCGAGGGGGTGTTAATCAGCCCCAGCATTTT | CASSHRGGVNQPQHF
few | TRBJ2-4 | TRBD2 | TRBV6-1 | TGTGCCAGCAGTGCCCCGGGAGGAAACATTCAGTACTTC | CASSAPGGNIQYF
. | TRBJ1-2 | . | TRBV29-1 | TGCAGCTTTCGGACGGGCTATGGCTACACCTTC | CSFRTGYGYTF
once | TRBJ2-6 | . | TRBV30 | TGTGCCGTGGAGGGGTCTGGGGCCAACGTCCTGACTTTC | CAVEGSGANVLTF
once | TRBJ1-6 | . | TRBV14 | TGTGCCAGCAGCCAAGAAGATTCCATGAGGAATTCACCCCTCCACTTT | CASSQEDSMRNSPLHF
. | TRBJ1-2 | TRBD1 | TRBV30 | TGTGCCTGGAGTGTAGACAGGGTGGTCTATGGCTACACCTTC | CAWSVDRVVYGYTF
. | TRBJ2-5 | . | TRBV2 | TGTGCCAGAAGTCCAGGGACAAGGGGGACCCAGTACTTC | CARSPGTRGTQYF
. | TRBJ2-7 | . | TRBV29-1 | TGCAGCGTTGAGGTGAGGGCCGGGGCCGAGCAGTACTTC | CSVEVRAGAEQYF
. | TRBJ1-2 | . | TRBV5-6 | TGTGCCAGCAGCTTGGTAGGTCACGACAGTGGTGGCTACACCTTC | CASSLVGHDSGGYTF
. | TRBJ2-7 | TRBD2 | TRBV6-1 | TGTGCCAGTCAGACTAGCGGGGGGCTTTACGAGCAGTACTTC | CASQTSGGLYEQYF
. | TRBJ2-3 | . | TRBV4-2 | TGTGCCAGCAGCCAAGATCCGGGAGATACGCAGTATTTT | CASSQDPGDTQYF
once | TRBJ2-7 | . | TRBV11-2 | TGTGCCAGCAGCTTAGTTGTGGGGAGCTCCTACGAGCAGTACTTC | CASSLVVGSSYEQYF
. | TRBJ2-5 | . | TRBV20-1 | TGCAGTGCTAAAATACAAGAGACCCAGTACTTC | CSAKIQETQYF
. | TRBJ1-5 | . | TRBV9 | TGTGCCAGCAGCGCCACCCCGTCGGGGGGCGGCCGTAATCAGCCCCAGCATTTT | CASSATPSGGGRNQPQHF
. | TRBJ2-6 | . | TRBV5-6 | TGTGCCAGCAGCTTAGTCGGCTCTGGGGCCAACGTCCTGACTTTC | CASSLVGSGANVLTF
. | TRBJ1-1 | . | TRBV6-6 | TGTGCCAGCAGCAGCCAGAACACTGAAGCTTTCTTT | CASSSQNTEAFF
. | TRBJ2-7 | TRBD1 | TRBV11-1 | TGTGCCAGCAGCCCTACCGGGACAGTAGGCCCATACTTC | CASSPTGTVGPYF
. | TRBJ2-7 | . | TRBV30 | TGTGCCTGGAGCGCCGGGCCCAGTACCTACGAGCAGTACTTC | CAWSAGPSTYEQYF
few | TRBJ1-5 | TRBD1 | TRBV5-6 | TGTGCCAGCAGCTCTCCCGGGACAGGGACGCCCCAGCATTTT | CASSSPGTGTPQHF
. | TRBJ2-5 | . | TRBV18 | TGTGCCAGCTCACCGGGGCACAGCGAGACCCAGTACTTC | CASSPGHSETQYF
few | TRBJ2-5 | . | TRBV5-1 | TGCGCCAGCAGCTTGGAGCAGATCCAGTACTTC | CASSLEQIQYF
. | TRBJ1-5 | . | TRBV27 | TGTGCCAGCAACCCTCAGGGTGGGGGGTATAGCAATCAGCCCCAGCATTTT | CASNPQGGGYSNQPQHF
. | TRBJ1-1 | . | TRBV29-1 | TGCAGCGTTGTGTATCGGGGAACCCAGAACACTGAAGCTTTCTTT | CSVVYRGTQNTEAFF
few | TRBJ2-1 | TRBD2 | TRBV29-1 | TGCAGCGTCGCGGGACTAGCGGGTCATGAGCAGTTCTTC | CSVAGLAGHEQFF